A selection of T cell receptor beta chains follows, all from one sample in a study of T cell repertoires in cytomegalovirus infection. Their recognized antigens are unknown. TCRdb processed the reads anew with MiXCR; each CDR3 protein has one entry. The sample yields roughly 500,000 distinct CDR3 sequences, 33% seen once. The source material was cultured PBMCs, sampled from culture after CMV antigen stimulation. Source of these receptors: a human donor in good health (CMV status not recorded). Some clones in this sample may be carry-over from other donors' samples. Each CDR3 is given with its conserved first and last residue. The D gene is left open where the match is weak. Rows give clone size only sometimes, using once, few, many, or a class for an expanded clone.

abundance | j_gene | v_gene | d_gene | CDR3nt | CDR3aa
- | TRBJ2-1 | TRBV4-2 | TRBD2 | TGTGCCAGCAGTCCGGAGCGGGAGGCCTCCTACAATGAGCAGTTCTTC | CASSPEREASYNEQFF
few | TRBJ2-7 | TRBV7-9 | - | TGTGCCAGCAGCCCTCAGACTGCCCACGAGCAGTACTTC | CASSPQTAHEQYF
few | TRBJ1-1 | TRBV7-2 | - | TGTGCCAGCAGCCCAACAGGTTTGGGTGAAGCTTTCTTT | CASSPTGLGEAFF
many | TRBJ1-1 | TRBV7-8 | - | TGTGCCAGCAGCCCGGGCCGGGTGAACACTGAAGCTTTCTTT | CASSPGRVNTEAFF
few | TRBJ2-5 | TRBV7-8 | TRBD2 | TGTGCCAGCAGCACGGGACTAGCGCCTGGAGGGACCCAGTACTTC | CASSTGLAPGGTQYF
few | TRBJ2-3 | TRBV6-2/TRBV6-3 | - | TGTGCCAGCAGTGGGGTCGGAGTCACAGATACGCAGTATTTT | CASSGVGVTDTQYF
once | TRBJ2-2 | TRBV6-5 | - | TGTGCCAGCAGTTCCTTGATCGGGAGAGGTACCGGGGAGCTGTTTTTT | CASSSLIGRGTGELFF
- | TRBJ2-1 | TRBV7-8 | TRBD2 | TGTGCCAGCAGCTTAGGAGAGGGACTAGCGATTAGGTATGAGCAGTTCTTC | CASSLGEGLAIRYEQFF
- | TRBJ1-1 | TRBV11-3 | TRBD1 | TGTGCCAGCAGCCCCAGGACAGGGGGAATCAACACTGAAGCTTTCTTT | CASSPRTGGINTEAFF
- | TRBJ2-6 | TRBV7-2 | - | TGTGCCAGCAGTTCGGGTAGATCCCTCTGGACTGGGGCCAACGTCCTGACTTTC | CASSSGRSLWTGANVLTF
- | TRBJ2-5 | TRBV24-1 | TRBD1 | TGTGCCACCAGTGATCCACGACAGGGGATTCAAGAGACCCAGTACTTC | CATSDPRQGIQETQYF
many | TRBJ1-6 | TRBV7-2 | TRBD1 | TGTGCCAGCAGCAGTGACAGGGGAAGATCACCCCTCCACTTT | CASSSDRGRSPLHF
many | TRBJ2-7 | TRBV7-2 | TRBD2 | TGTGCCAGCAGCTTGGAACTAGCGGGAGGCTACGAGCAGTACTTC | CASSLELAGGYEQYF
- | TRBJ1-6 | TRBV20-1 | - | TGCAGTGCTAGAGAAATAGGGCAGGTGGAACGGCCCCTCCACTTT | CSAREIGQVERPLHF
- | TRBJ2-7 | TRBV7-8 | - | TGTGCCAGCAGCTTTGAGGTTGCCTACGAGCAGTACTTC | CASSFEVAYEQYF
many | TRBJ2-3 | TRBV7-2 | TRBD2 | TGTGCCAGCAGCTCCGTAATTAGCGGGGTAGATACGCAGTATTTT | CASSSVISGVDTQYF
- | TRBJ2-2 | TRBV27 | - | TGTGCCAGCAAAAAAAACACCGGGGAGCTGTTTTTT | CASKKNTGELFF
few | TRBJ1-1 | TRBV24-1 | - | TGTGCCACCAGTGACTCAGGACATCTTGAAGCTTTCTTT | CATSDSGHLEAFF
- | TRBJ2-7 | TRBV12-3/TRBV12-4 | - | TGTGCCAGCACTGCGACCTACCGCTCCTACGAGCAGTACTTC | CASTATYRSYEQYF
- | TRBJ2-2 | TRBV7-9 | - | TGTGCCAGCAGCTTAGATGACAACACCGGGGAGCTGTTTTTT | CASSLDDNTGELFF
few | TRBJ2-1 | TRBV2 | TRBD2 | TGTGCCAGCAGGGAACTAGCGGGCAATGAGCAGTTCTTC | CASRELAGNEQFF
- | TRBJ1-1 | TRBV6-6 | TRBD1 | TGTGCCAGCAGTTACCTTGGACAGGTGAACACTGAAGCTTTCTTT | CASSYLGQVNTEAFF
- | TRBJ2-3 | TRBV11-2 | - | TGTGCCAGCAGCATGGACGTGAGAGGGGGTACGCAGTATTTT | CASSMDVRGGTQYF
many | TRBJ1-2 | TRBV7-2 | - | TGTGCCAGCAGCCCACGTTCGACAGATTATGGCTACACCTTC | CASSPRSTDYGYTF
few | TRBJ1-5 | TRBV4-1 | - | TGCGCCAGCTCCTCGGTGCCCGAGGGTTCAAATCAGCCCCAGCATTTT | CASSSVPEGSNQPQHF
- | TRBJ2-7 | TRBV20-1 | - | TGCAGTGCTCGTCTCGTTTACGAGCAGTACTTC | CSARLVYEQYF
- | TRBJ1-3 | TRBV11-2 | - | TGTGCCAGCAGCTTAGATGTTCCGGGGGCGGAAGGAAACACCATATATTTT | CASSLDVPGAEGNTIYF
- | TRBJ2-2 | TRBV6-5 | - | TGTGCCAGCACCAGGAATTCGAATACCGGGGAGCTGTTTTTT | CASTRNSNTGELFF
- | TRBJ1-3 | TRBV7-6 | - | TGTGCCAGCAGCTCGACTGGGTTCTCTGGAAACACCATATATTTT | CASSSTGFSGNTIYF
many | TRBJ2-2 | TRBV7-9 | - | TGTGCCAGCAGCTTCGGTCAGGGCCTAACGAACACCGGGGAGCTGTTTTTT | CASSFGQGLTNTGELFF
- | TRBJ1-1 | TRBV19 | - | TGTGCAGATCGCGGGCAGTTTGAAGCTTTCTTT | CADRGQFEAFF
few | TRBJ2-1 | TRBV11-2 | TRBD2 | TGTGCCAGCAGCACTCGCGGGACTAGCTTGTTCTTC | CASSTRGTSLFF
many | TRBJ2-1 | TRBV7-2 | TRBD2 | TGTGCCAGTATGGGGGACTATGTTTATAGCCAGTTCTTC | CASMGDYVYSQFF
- | TRBJ1-2 | TRBV20-1 | - | TGCAGTGCTAGAACCCCTCCGGAGTCTAACTATGGCTACACCTTC | CSARTPPESNYGYTF
many | TRBJ1-2 | TRBV6-5 | - | TGTGCCAGCAGTTACTCCCTCGGGGGCTATGGCTACACCTTC | CASSYSLGGYGYTF
many | TRBJ2-7 | TRBV7-2 | TRBD2 | TGTGCCAGCAGCCCCCGACTAGCCTTCTCCTACGAGCAGTACTTC | CASSPRLAFSYEQYF
- | TRBJ2-2 | TRBV27 | - | TGTGCCAGCAGTTTCACTACAGGGTTGAACACCGGGGAGCTGTTTTTT | CASSFTTGLNTGELFF
- | TRBJ1-3 | TRBV15 | - | TGTGCCACCAGCACCGAAAAGGACAGACGCGGAAACACCATATATTTT | CATSTEKDRRGNTIYF
- | TRBJ1-1 | TRBV27 | - | TGTGCCAGCAGTTTCTCCGGTAGGGACCGGGAAGCTTTCTTT | CASSFSGRDREAFF
many | TRBJ1-2 | TRBV7-2 | - | TGTGCCAGCAGCTTAGGGACACTTAACTATGGCTACACCTTC | CASSLGTLNYGYTF
few | TRBJ2-1 | TRBV11-3 | - | TGTGCCAGCAGCTTGGGGGAAGTAGTCACCGATGAGCAGTTCTTC | CASSLGEVVTDEQFF
- | TRBJ2-7 | TRBV7-2 | TRBD1 | TGTGCCAGCGGTCAGGGACAGGGGGCCGAGCAGTACTTC | CASGQGQGAEQYF
many | TRBJ1-2 | TRBV7-2 | - | TGTGCCAGCAGCTTAGTGCAGGGAAGCGGCCTCGGAGGCTACACCTTC | CASSLVQGSGLGGYTF
- | TRBJ1-2 | TRBV7-4 | - | TGTGCCAGCAGCTTACTGGTCGACGACAGCGTCTATGGCTACACCTTC | CASSLLVDDSVYGYTF
- | TRBJ1-2 | TRBV6-2/TRBV6-3 | - | TGTGCCAGCAACGACGCGGGGATAGGGGGCTACACCTTC | CASNDAGIGGYTF
few | TRBJ1-3 | TRBV6-5 | - | TGTGCCAGCAGAGGCCACTCTGGAAACACCATATATTTT | CASRGHSGNTIYF
few | TRBJ2-6 | TRBV20-1 | - | TGCAGTGCTTCCATCGGGACTGGGGCCAACGTCCTGACTTTC | CSASIGTGANVLTF
many | TRBJ2-5 | TRBV7-2 | - | TGTGCCAGCAGCTTAGCGATCGGCCTGGGACCCGGAGGGCGAGAGACCCAGTACTTC | CASSLAIGLGPGGRETQYF
- | TRBJ1-3 | TRBV5-4 | - | TGTGCCAGCAGCTTCCTTGCGGCCGACTCTGGAAACACCATATATTTT | CASSFLAADSGNTIYF
- | TRBJ2-7 | TRBV7-2 | TRBD2 | TGTGCCAGCAGCCCTCTCAGGACTAGCGGGATTACCTACGAGCAGTACTTC | CASSPLRTSGITYEQYF
- | TRBJ2-5 | TRBV7-2 | - | TGTGCCAGCAGCCCGATGGAGACCCAGTACTTC | CASSPMETQYF
- | TRBJ2-7 | TRBV7-2 | TRBD2 | TGTGCCAGCAGCTTTGGACTAGCGGGAGTTTCCGCGTCTCTTTACGAGCAGTACTTC | CASSFGLAGVSASLYEQYF
once | TRBJ2-5 | TRBV14 | TRBD1 | TGTGCCAGCAGCCGGAATACAGGGGGCTATGGGGAGACCCAGTACTTC | CASSRNTGGYGETQYF
- | TRBJ1-6 | TRBV7-6 | - | TGTGCCAGCAGCCCATCGGGAGCAAGGGATTCACCCCTCCACTTT | CASSPSGARDSPLHF
few | TRBJ2-3 | TRBV28 | TRBD2 | TGTGCCAGCAATTCGGGAGGGGATACGCAGTATTTT | CASNSGGDTQYF
- | TRBJ2-5 | TRBV5-1 | TRBD2 | TGCGCCAGCAGCTATACGGGGACTAGCGGGGAGACCCAGTACTTC | CASSYTGTSGETQYF
- | TRBJ2-4 | TRBV7-2 | - | TGTGCCAGCAGCCCGCAGGGGGGAAACATTCAGTACTTC | CASSPQGGNIQYF
- | TRBJ1-2 | TRBV4-3 | - | TGCGCCAGCAGCCCTTCCGGACAGACCTATGGCTACACCTTC | CASSPSGQTYGYTF